A single T cell receptor (beta chain) is shown here with its context. Sequencing was performed with immunoSEQ multiplex PCR; in TCRdb, only in-frame clones are kept and a portion is missing. The profile shows 500 to 700 clones, roughly 89% of them singletons. The sample comes from a study of tumor T cells in aggressive B-cell lymphoma. V was cut by 2 bases and J by 4 bases, with 9 bases left in between. CDR3 length: 14 amino acids. The germline V gene encodes CDR1 SGHAT and CDR2 FQNNGV. The chain employs TRBV11-2 and TRBJ1-3, with a tentative D call TRBD1 (6 bases). What was sequenced was tumor tissue. The clonotype originates from an adult with diffuse large B cell lymphoma. CDR3 in DNA: TGTGCCAGCAGCTTACCCGGGACAGGAAACACCATATATTTT. This encodes CASSLPGTGNTIYF. Based on the CDR3 plus reference TRBV11-2 and TRBJ1-3, the full variable domain is EAGVAQSPRYKIIEKRQSVAFWCNPISGHATLYWYQQILGQGPKLLIQFQNNGVVDDSQLPKDRFSAERLKGVDSTLKIQPAKLEDSAVYLCASSLPGTGNTIYFGEGSWLTVV.